Listed below are T cell receptor beta chains from one sample, sequenced in a study of OX40 agonist ivuxolimab in advanced cancers. This table comes from immunoSEQ multiplex PCR, and its TCRdb copy is limited to in-frame clones, with some not included. The table has over 25,000 clones, approximately 88% seen once; the top ten hold approximately 50%. The source was CD4+ or CD8+ T cells sorted from blood, collected in a trial of the OX40 agonist ivuxolimab. The receptors were sampled from an adult with an advanced solid tumor such as melanoma, head and neck, liver or kidney cancer. Both conserved end residues are part of each CDR3. The D gene is left open where the match is weak. Where a row states a size, it is once, few, many or the class of an expanded clone; other rows omit it.

V gene,J gene,D gene,clone size,CDR3 DNA,CDR3 protein
TRBV6-4,TRBJ2-3,.,.,TGTGCCAGCAGCCCAGGGGCGCCACGCACAGATACGCAGTATTTT,CASSPGAPRTDTQYF
TRBV5-4,TRBJ2-7,.,.,TGTGCCAGCAGCTTGGAGCTGGATTCCTACGAGCAGTACTTC,CASSLELDSYEQYF
TRBV5-4,TRBJ1-2,TRBD1,.,TGTGCCAGCAGCCAGACAGGGATAGAGGTCTATGGCTACACCTTC,CASSQTGIEVYGYTF
TRBV6-1,TRBJ2-7,.,once,TGTGCCGCCTCAGAAAGCTCCTACGAGCAGTACTTC,CAASESSYEQYF
TRBV9,TRBJ2-7,.,.,TGTGCCAGCAGCGAGGGACTTGACTCCTACGAGCAGTACTTC,CASSEGLDSYEQYF
TRBV4-1,TRBJ1-4,TRBD1,.,TGCGCCAGCAGCCAAGCTTCGGGACAGGGAAATGAAAAACTGTTTTTT,CASSQASGQGNEKLFF
TRBV25-1,TRBJ2-1,.,.,TGTGCCAGCTCCTTTGGGACTTACAATGAGCAGTTCTTC,CASSFGTYNEQFF
TRBV27,TRBJ2-7,.,.,TGTGCCAGCAGTCCCGGGACAATCGCCACCGAGCAGTACTTC,CASSPGTIATEQYF
TRBV5-4,TRBJ2-1,.,.,TGTGCCAGCAGCCCGGGACACTACAATGAGCAGTTCTTC,CASSPGHYNEQFF
TRBV7-9,TRBJ1-2,.,.,TGTGCCAGCAGCTTCGCGACCGTGAAACGGGAAGAAGGCTACACCTTC,CASSFATVKREEGYTF
TRBV7-9,TRBJ2-1,TRBD1,once,TGTGCCAGCAGCATAACCGGGACAGACATGTTCTTC,CASSITGTDMFF
TRBV27,TRBJ2-1,.,.,TGTGCCAGCAGTTTATCATCGCTTGGTGGCAATGAGCAGTTCTTC,CASSLSSLGGNEQFF
TRBV7-8,TRBJ2-2,TRBD2,few,TGTGCCAGCAGCTTAGCTTGGCTAGCGGGGGATACCGGGGAGCTGTTTTTT,CASSLAWLAGDTGELFF
TRBV5-6,TRBJ1-1,.,.,TGTGCCAGCAGCTTCCCGACGGGGAACACTGAAGCTTTCTTT,CASSFPTGNTEAFF
TRBV4-2,TRBJ1-2,.,once,TGTGCCAGCAGCCAAGATCGCACCGGGACCGTCTATGGCTACACCTTC,CASSQDRTGTVYGYTF
TRBV15,TRBJ2-7,.,.,TGTGCCACCATGCGCAGGGGATCCTACGAGCAGTACTTC,CATMRRGSYEQYF
TRBV27,TRBJ2-7,TRBD1,.,TGTGCCAGCAGTTTCGGGACAGGGAGCTCCTACGAGCAGTACTTC,CASSFGTGSSYEQYF
TRBV27,TRBJ2-1,TRBD2,few,TGTGCCAGCAGTTGGGGGGGTCCCCGAGCGGAGCAGTTCTTC,CASSWGGPRAEQFF
TRBV30,TRBJ2-7,.,.,TGTGCCTGGAGTGTACGGCAGGCAATCTACGAGCAGTACTTC,CAWSVRQAIYEQYF
TRBV7-6,TRBJ2-3,TRBD2,.,TGTGCCAGCAGCTCTTCCCTTAGCGGGACCTACACAGATACGCAGTATTTT,CASSSSLSGTYTDTQYF
TRBV6-1,TRBJ1-5,.,.,TGTGCCAGCAGTGAAGCGGCAGGACAGCCCCAGCATTTT,CASSEAAGQPQHF
TRBV5-1,TRBJ2-1,.,once,TGCGCCAGCAGCTTCCCCCGGGGGGCCGTAGTTTCCTACAATGAGCAGTTCTTC,CASSFPRGAVVSYNEQFF
TRBV27,TRBJ2-7,.,.,TGTGCCAGCAGTTTCCGGGTCGACTACGAGCAGTACTTC,CASSFRVDYEQYF
TRBV28,TRBJ1-5,.,.,TGTGCCAGCAGTTTTCTTGCTGAGAGATACAGCAATCAGCCCCAGCATTTT,CASSFLAERYSNQPQHF
TRBV7-9,TRBJ1-6,.,.,TGTGCCAGCAGCCTAAAAGGGGCGGGGTATAATGATTCACCCCTCCACTTT,CASSLKGAGYNDSPLHF
TRBV28,TRBJ2-7,.,.,TGTGCCAGCAGTTCGACAGGACAGAACCTTTGGTACTTC,CASSSTGQNLWYF
TRBV28,TRBJ1-5,.,.,TGTGCCAGCAGTTTAAATCCAGGGAATAATCAGCCCCAGCATTTT,CASSLNPGNNQPQHF
TRBV5-6,TRBJ2-7,TRBD1,.,TGTGCCAGCAGCTTGGGACAGGGGGCGTCGGGGTTCTACGAGCAGTACTTC,CASSLGQGASGFYEQYF
TRBV28,TRBJ2-1,.,.,TGTGCCAGCAGTGCCCCGTGGGGCAGGGGAGAGTCCTACAATGAGCAGTTCTTC,CASSAPWGRGESYNEQFF
TRBV11-2,TRBJ1-1,.,.,TGTGCCAGCAGCTTGGGTCCGGGCCTGGAAGCTTTCTTT,CASSLGPGLEAFF
TRBV5-1,TRBJ2-7,.,once,TGCGCCAGCAGCCCCGCCATGCGAGACTACGAGCAGTACTTC,CASSPAMRDYEQYF
TRBV6-6,TRBJ1-2,TRBD1,.,TGTGCCAGCAGTTACGGGACAGGGGGCTACACCTTC,CASSYGTGGYTF
TRBV5-8,TRBJ2-7,.,.,TGTGCCAGCAGCCACCCCAGGATTGGGCTCTACGAGCAGTACTTC,CASSHPRIGLYEQYF
TRBV11-2,TRBJ2-3,.,few,TGTGCCAGCAGCTTCGAAGAAGATACGCAGTATTTT,CASSFEEDTQYF
TRBV27,TRBJ2-7,.,.,TGTGCCAGCAGTATCGCGGACGGCTACGAGCAGTACTTC,CASSIADGYEQYF
TRBV4-1,TRBJ2-7,.,.,TGCGCCAGCAGCCTTGGACAGTCCTACGAGCAGTACTTC,CASSLGQSYEQYF
TRBV28,TRBJ1-6,.,.,TGTGCCAGCAGTTTCACAGGGTCGGGTAATTCACCCCTCCACTTT,CASSFTGSGNSPLHF
TRBV6-1,TRBJ2-2,TRBD2,.,TGTGCCAGCGCTAGCGGGGGGTACACCGGGGAGCTGTTTTTT,CASASGGYTGELFF
TRBV6-1,TRBJ1-6,.,.,TGTGCCAGCAGTGAACTGGGCCCTCAATGGGATTCACCCCTCCACTTT,CASSELGPQWDSPLHF
TRBV4-3,TRBJ2-7,TRBD1,.,TGCGCCAGCAGCCACGGACAGGGTGAGGGCTACGAGCAGTACTTC,CASSHGQGEGYEQYF
TRBV6-5,TRBJ1-6,.,.,TGTGCCAGCAGGGATCGAGTTTTGGATAATTCACCCCTCCACTTT,CASRDRVLDNSPLHF
TRBV27,TRBJ2-5,TRBD2,.,TGTGCCAGCAGTACACTAGCGGGGGGCGGACAAGAGACCCAGTACTTC,CASSTLAGGGQETQYF
TRBV11-3,TRBJ1-1,.,once,TGTGCCAGCAGCCCCGGGATAGCGAACACTGAAGCTTTCTTT,CASSPGIANTEAFF
TRBV7-9,TRBJ2-7,.,few,TGTGCCAGCAGCCGTCCCCTCGTGGACGAGCAGTACTTC,CASSRPLVDEQYF
TRBV4-1,TRBJ2-3,TRBD1,once,TGCGCCAGCAGAAATGGACAGGGATTCACAGATACGCAGTATTTT,CASRNGQGFTDTQYF
TRBV28,TRBJ2-5,.,.,TGTGCCAGCAGTTTATCCCTAGCTGGTGGCAGGGACCAAGAGACCCAGTACTTC,CASSLSLAGGRDQETQYF
TRBV30,TRBJ1-2,.,.,TGTGCCTGGAGTGTATTTACTGGCTACACCTTC,CAWSVFTGYTF
TRBV10-1,TRBJ2-3,.,.,TGCGCCAGCAGTGAGTTGGTATCAAGCACAGATACGCAGTATTTT,CASSELVSSTDTQYF
TRBV27,TRBJ2-3,.,.,TGTGCCAGCAGTACCCCGATGAGGGGAGGAGGCACAGATACGCAGTATTTT,CASSTPMRGGGTDTQYF
TRBV4-1,TRBJ2-2,.,.,TGCGCCAGCAGCCAAGACAAGTCGGGGCGGGGCCCAGATGGGGAGCTGTTTTTT,CASSQDKSGRGPDGELFF
TRBV28,TRBJ1-5,.,.,TGTGCCAGCAGTTTATTTGGGGGGCAGGCCCAGCATTTT,CASSLFGGQAQHF
TRBV7-3,TRBJ1-6,.,.,TGTGCCAGCAGCTTAATCGGGGGGAATTCACCCCTCCACTTT,CASSLIGGNSPLHF
TRBV6-1,TRBJ1-6,.,.,TGTGCCAGCAGTGAAGACATCTCACACAATTCACCCCTCCACTTT,CASSEDISHNSPLHF
TRBV19,TRBJ2-1,TRBD2,.,TGTGCCAGTAGTATTGTGGCGGGGGGGCCCTATGAGCAGTTCTTC,CASSIVAGGPYEQFF
TRBV7-2,TRBJ2-7,.,.,TGTGCCAGCAGCTCCCCCGGGGCCACCTACGAGCAGTACTTC,CASSSPGATYEQYF
TRBV27,TRBJ2-3,.,.,TGTGCCAGCAGTTCGCACAGGTCTAGCACAGATACGCAGTATTTT,CASSSHRSSTDTQYF
TRBV2,TRBJ1-3,.,.,TGTGCCATCCTCAACCCCCGGGGATCTGGAAACACCATATATTTT,CAILNPRGSGNTIYF
TRBV7-6,TRBJ2-1,.,.,TGTGCCAGCAGCTTGGGCGACAATGAGCAGTTCTTC,CASSLGDNEQFF
TRBV11-2,TRBJ1-5,.,.,TGTGCCAGCAGCCCATCCGAAGAGAGGGGGATTAGCAATCAGCCCCAGCATTTT,CASSPSEERGISNQPQHF